This TCR beta chain was retrieved from a study of CD8+CD57+ T cells in acquired aplastic anemia. Overall study findings and caveats: Overlapping CD8+ CDR3 repertoires of patients and controls contained approximately 28 shared sequences.

This clonotype was detected once. Its cognate antigen is unknown. TCR beta VDJ combinations and CDR3 sequences were profiled from genomic DNA. Each CDR3 protein is one row after TCRdb ran MiXCR on the reads. This table holds roughly 170,000 distinct CDR3 sequences, about 60% found once. Germline V gene sequence: CDR1 SNHLY, CDR2 FYNNEI. Trimming cost V 4 bases and J 6 bases, with 4 bases left between them. CDR3 length: 11 amino acids. The sequence derives from a human donor in good health. Specimen: sorted CD4+, CD8+, or CD8+CD57+ T cells (not recorded which) from PBMCs. V usage is TRBV2 and J usage is TRBJ2-1, with D uncertain. CDR3 in DNA: TGTGCCAGCAGTGTGCGCAATGAGCAGTTCTTC. It is translated as CASSVRNEQFF.